This TCR beta chain was sequenced during a study of T cell changes during pregnancy in multiple sclerosis. The method was immunoSEQ multiplex PCR; TCRdb's version includes in-frame clones alone and lacks a portion of them. The profile shows 44,000 or so clones, more than 70% of them singletons. The germline V gene encodes CDR1 LNHDA and CDR2 SQIVND (reference sequence). The CDR3 extends over 12 amino acids. V gave up 6 bases and J gave up 7 bases, with 9 bases separating them. The TCR originated in a female donor in good health, enrolled as a control in a pregnancy study. The sample consisted of CD8+ T cells from peripheral blood mononuclear cells, taken after pregnancy. The V and J genes are TRBV19 and TRBJ2-2; D is uncertain. CDR3: CASRGGIGELFF. In DNA, the CDR3 is TGTGCCAGTAGAGGCGGAATCGGGGAGCTGTTTTTT.